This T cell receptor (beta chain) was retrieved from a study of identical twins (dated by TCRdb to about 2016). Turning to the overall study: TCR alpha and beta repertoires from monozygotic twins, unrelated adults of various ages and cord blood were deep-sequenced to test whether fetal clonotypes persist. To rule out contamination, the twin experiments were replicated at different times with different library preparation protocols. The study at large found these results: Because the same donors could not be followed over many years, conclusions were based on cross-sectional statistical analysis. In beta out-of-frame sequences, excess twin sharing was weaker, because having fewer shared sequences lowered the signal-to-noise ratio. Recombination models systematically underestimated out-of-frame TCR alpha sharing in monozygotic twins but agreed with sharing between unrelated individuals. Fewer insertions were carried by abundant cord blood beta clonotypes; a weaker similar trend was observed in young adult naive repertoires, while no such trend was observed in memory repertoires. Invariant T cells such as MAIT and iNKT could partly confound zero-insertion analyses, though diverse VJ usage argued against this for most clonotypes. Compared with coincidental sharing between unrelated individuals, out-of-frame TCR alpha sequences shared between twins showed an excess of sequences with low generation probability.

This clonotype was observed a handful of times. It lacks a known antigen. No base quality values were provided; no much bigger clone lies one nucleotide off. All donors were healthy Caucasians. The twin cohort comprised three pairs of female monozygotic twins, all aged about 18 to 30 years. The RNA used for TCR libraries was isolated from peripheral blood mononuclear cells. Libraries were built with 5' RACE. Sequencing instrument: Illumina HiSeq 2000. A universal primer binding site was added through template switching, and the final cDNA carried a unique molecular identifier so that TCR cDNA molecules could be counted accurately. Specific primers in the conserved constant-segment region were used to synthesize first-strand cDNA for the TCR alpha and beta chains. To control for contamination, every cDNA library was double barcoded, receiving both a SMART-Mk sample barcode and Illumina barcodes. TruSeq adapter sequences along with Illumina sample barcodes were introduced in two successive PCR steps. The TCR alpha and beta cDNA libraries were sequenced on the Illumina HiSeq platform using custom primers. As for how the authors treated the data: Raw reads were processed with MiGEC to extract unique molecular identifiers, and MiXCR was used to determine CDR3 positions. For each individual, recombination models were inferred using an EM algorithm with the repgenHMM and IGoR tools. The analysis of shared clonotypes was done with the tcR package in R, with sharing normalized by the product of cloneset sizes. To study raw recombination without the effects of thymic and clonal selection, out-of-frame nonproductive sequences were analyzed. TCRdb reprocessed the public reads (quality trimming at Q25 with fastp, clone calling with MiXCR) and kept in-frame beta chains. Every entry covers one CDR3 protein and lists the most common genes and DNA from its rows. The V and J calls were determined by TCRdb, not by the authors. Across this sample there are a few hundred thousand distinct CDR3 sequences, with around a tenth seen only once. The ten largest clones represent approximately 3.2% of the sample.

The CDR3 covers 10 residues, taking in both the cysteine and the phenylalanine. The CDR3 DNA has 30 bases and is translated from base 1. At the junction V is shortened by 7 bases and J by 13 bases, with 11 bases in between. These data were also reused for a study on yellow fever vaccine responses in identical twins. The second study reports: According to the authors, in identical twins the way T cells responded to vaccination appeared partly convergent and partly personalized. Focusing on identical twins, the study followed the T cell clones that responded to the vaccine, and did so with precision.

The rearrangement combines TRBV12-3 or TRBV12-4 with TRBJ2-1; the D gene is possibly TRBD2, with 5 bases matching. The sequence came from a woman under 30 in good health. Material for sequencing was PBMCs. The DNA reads TGTGCCAGCACTTCGGAGGCCCAGTTCTTC. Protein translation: CASTSEAQFF.